This T cell receptor (beta chain) was captured in a study of blood T cells in healthy people across ages. Study results and limitations: TCR beta diversity per million T cells fell roughly linearly with age.

It was with a sample-barcoded 5' primer and a J-beta primer mix that a second PCR of roughly 7 to 12 cycles was run. In TCRdb, the 5' RACE reads were re-called with MiXCR into one record per CDR3 protein. This table has 1.8 million or so distinct CDR3 sequences, roughly 43% appearing once. Germline-derived CDR1 and CDR2 are LGHDT and YNNKEL (reference sequence). V dropped 1 base and J dropped 1; count of bases not matched to a gene: 3. The CDR3 totals 16 residues. Concerning this clonotype: Its specificity is unknown.

The sample taken for sequencing was blood. The genes are TRBV3-1 and TRBJ2-1; 8 bases line up with TRBD1. This TCR was recovered from a human donor in good health. The CDR3 DNA sequence: TGTGCCAGCAGCCAAGGTAACAGGGGGTCCTACAATGAGCAGTTCTTC. It codes for CASSQGNRGSYNEQFF.